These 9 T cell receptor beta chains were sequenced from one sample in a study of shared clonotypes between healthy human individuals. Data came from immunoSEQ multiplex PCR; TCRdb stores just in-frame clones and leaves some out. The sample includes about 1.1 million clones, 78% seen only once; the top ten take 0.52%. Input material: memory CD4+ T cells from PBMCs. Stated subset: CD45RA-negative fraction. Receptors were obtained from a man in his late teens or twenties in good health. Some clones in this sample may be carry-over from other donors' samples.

The CDR3 region is CASSYGQGGSDTQYF. The CDR3 DNA follows: TGTGCCAGCAGCTATGGACAGGGGGGGTCCGATACGCAGTATTTT. The chain carries TRBV7-9 and TRBJ2-3; 10 positions agree with TRBD1. Germline lookup yields CDR1 SEHNR and CDR2 FQNEAQ (reference sequence). With 4 bases clipped from V and 6 bases from J, the junction kept 7 bases outside the gene matches. This CDR3 spans 15 amino acids. Complete variable domain (other parts from reference TRBV7-9 and TRBJ2-3): DTGVSQNPRHKITKRGQNVTFRCDPISEHNRLYWYRQTLGQGPEFLTYFQNEAQLEKSRLLSDRFSAERPKGSFSTLEIQRTEQGDSAMYLCASSYGQGGSDTQYFGPGTRLTVL.

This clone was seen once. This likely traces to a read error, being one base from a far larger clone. CDR3 in DNA: TGTGCCAGCTTACCTCTGACTAGCGGGAGTTCCGAGCAGTACTTC. This gives the protein CASLPLTSGSSEQYF. This sequence joins TRBV18 and TRBJ2-7; TRBD2 matches at 12 bases. Losses at the gene ends were 7 bases for V and 6 bases for J; bases not matched to a gene: 10. The germline gives CDR1 KGHSH, CDR2 LQKENI. CDR3 length: 15 amino acids.

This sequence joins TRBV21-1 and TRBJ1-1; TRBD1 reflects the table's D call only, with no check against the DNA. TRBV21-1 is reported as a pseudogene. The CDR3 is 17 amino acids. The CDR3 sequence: CASSKGKDRGLFGKAFF. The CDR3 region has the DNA TGTGCCAGCAGCAAAGGAAAGGACAGGGGTCTCTTTGGTAAAGCTTTCTTT.

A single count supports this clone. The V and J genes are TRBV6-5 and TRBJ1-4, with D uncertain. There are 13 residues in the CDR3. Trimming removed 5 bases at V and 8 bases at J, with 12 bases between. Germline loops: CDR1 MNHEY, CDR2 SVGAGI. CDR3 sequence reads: CASSPSVGEKLFF. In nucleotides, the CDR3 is TGTGCCAGCAGTCCATCCGTCGGAGAAAAACTGTTTTTT.

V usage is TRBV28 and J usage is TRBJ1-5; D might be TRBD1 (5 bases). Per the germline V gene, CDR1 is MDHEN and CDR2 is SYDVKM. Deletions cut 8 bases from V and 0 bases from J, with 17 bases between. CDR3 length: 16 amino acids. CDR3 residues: CASGDSTGGSNQPQHF. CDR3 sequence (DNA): TGTGCCAGCGGTGACTCAACTGGGGGTAGCAATCAGCCCCAGCATTTT.

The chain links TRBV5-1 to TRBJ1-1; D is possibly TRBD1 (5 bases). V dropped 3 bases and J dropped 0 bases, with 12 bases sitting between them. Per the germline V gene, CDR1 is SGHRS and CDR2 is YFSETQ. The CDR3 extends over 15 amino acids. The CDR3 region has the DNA TGCGCCAGCAGCTCCCGGGACCCCGTGAACACTGAAGCTTTCTTT. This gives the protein CASSSRDPVNTEAFF.

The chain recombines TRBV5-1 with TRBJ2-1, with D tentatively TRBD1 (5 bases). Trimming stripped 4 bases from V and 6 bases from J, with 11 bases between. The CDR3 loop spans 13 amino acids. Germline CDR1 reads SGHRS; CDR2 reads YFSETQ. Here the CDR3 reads CASSAQGGNEQFF. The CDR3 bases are TGCGCCAGCAGCGCGCAGGGTGGCAATGAGCAGTTCTTC.

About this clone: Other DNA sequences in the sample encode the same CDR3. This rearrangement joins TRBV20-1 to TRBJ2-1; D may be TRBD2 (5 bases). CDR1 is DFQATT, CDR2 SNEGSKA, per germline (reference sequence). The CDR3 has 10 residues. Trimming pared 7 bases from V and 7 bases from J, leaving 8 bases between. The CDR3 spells CSVPGNEQFF. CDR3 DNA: TGCAGTGTCCCGGGGAATGAGCAGTTCTTC.

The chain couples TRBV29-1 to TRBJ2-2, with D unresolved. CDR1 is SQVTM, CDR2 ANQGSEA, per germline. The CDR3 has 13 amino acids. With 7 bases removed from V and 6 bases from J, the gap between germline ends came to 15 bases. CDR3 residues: CSAAAAEPGELFF. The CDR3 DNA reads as TGCAGCGCTGCCGCGGCCGAGCCCGGGGAGCTGTTTTTT.